This TCR beta chain was captured by sequencing in a study of shared clonotypes between healthy human individuals. Study outcomes and limitations: Naive CD4 clonotypes were shared across a handful of donors at about 5.3%.

The V and J ends lost 0 bases and 3 bases respectively, with 11 bases between them. Germline assignment: CDR1 PRHDT and CDR2 FYEKMQ (reference sequence). This CDR3 is built from 16 residues. Turning to this clone: Its cognate antigen is unknown.

Repertoires were generated with immunoSEQ multiplex PCR, while TCRdb's copy carries only in-frame clones and drops some. The sample consists of millions of clones, 93% of them appearing once. Naive CD8 cells lacked CD45RO, underwent positive selection for CCR7 and left out terminally differentiated effector memory CD45RA+ cells. The receptor was derived from a man aged 18 to 29 in good health. Some clones in this sample may be carry-over from other donors' samples. The rearrangement links TRBV13 to TRBJ1-4; D ambiguous. The sequencing sample was made of naive CD8+ T cells from PBMCs. As DNA, the CDR3 is TGTGCCAGCAGCTTAGGGCAGGACGGGGCTAATGAAAAACTGTTTTTT. It encodes CASSLGQDGANEKLFF.